The clone carrying this T cell receptor beta chain showed up many times. Its antigen is not identified. Stated time point: pre-sensitization, week 0. Treatment meaning: therapeutic diphenylcyclopropenone sensitization with weekly scalp DPC. Total RNA extraction was carried out from unfractionated whole blood. The data derive from a study of human T cells and chemical hapten exposure. Whole-study results and caveats: Against controls, expanded TCRs gave rise to significantly more large CDR3 similarity clusters.

The CDR3 is made up of 16 amino acids. The V end lost 4 bases, the J end lost 4 bases, and 16 bases lay between the germline ends. CDR1 LGHDT and CDR2 YNNKEL come from the germline V gene (reference sequence). TCRdb redid the calling of the RACE reads with MiXCR, one entry per CDR3 protein. The sample records around 350,000 distinct CDR3 sequences, 4.5% to 5.5% being singletons. This sequence originates from a woman in her late teens or twenties with alopecia areata. Some clones in this sample may be carry-over from other donors' samples. The J gene is TRBJ1-4, the V gene TRBV3-1, with no clear D. Sequencing was performed on whole blood, taken in connection with sensitization to the hapten diphenylcyclopropenone (DPC). The chain's CDR3 is CASSLWMGSGNEKLFF. The CDR3 DNA reads TGTGCCAGCAGCCTCTGGATGGGGAGCGGTAATGAAAAACTGTTTTTT. Combining the CDR3 with reference TRBV3-1 and TRBJ1-4 gives the whole variable domain DTAVSQTPKYLVTQMGNDKSIKCEQNLGHDTMYWYKQDSKKFLKIMFSYNNKELIINETVPNRFSPKSPDKAHLNLHINSLELGDSAVYFCASSLWMGSGNEKLFFGSGTQLSVL.